This TCR beta chain was obtained from a study of preoperative IRX-2 immunotherapy in early breast cancer. The CDR3 consists of 12 residues. Germline values: CDR1 MDHEN, CDR2 SYDVKM. V was pared by 8 bases and J by 9 bases, with 15 bases between. Here immunoSEQ multiplex PCR was the method, and the copy in TCRdb shows in-frame clones only, minus some. The sample lists 20,000 to 25,000 clones; approximately 90% were seen once. Treatment given: preoperative locoregional IRX-2 cytokine immunotherapy. Patients received preoperative, locoregional IRX-2 cytokine immunotherapy in a phase Ib study. This sequence originates from a human donor with breast cancer. The chain links TRBV28 to TRBJ2-3; D is perhaps TRBD2 (6 bases). The material sequenced was tumor tissue, taken after IRX-2 immunotherapy. CDR3 sequence: CASDGLRGTQYF. The CDR3, as DNA: TGTGCCAGCGATGGGCTTCGGGGGACGCAGTATTTT.